This T cell receptor beta chain was obtained from a study of cytomegalovirus exposure and HLA in healthy donors (dated 2017 in TCRdb). Turning to the overall study: In an earlier analysis of approximately 640 of the donors, about 270 Gb of sequence data and 117 million unique TCR beta sequences from 150 million to 200 million T cells were reported. Approximately 310 gigabases of sequencing data and tens of millions of unique TCR sequences were included in an early release covering roughly 700 HLA-typed donors. Of the 300 to 500 genotyped donors, over 80% were placed in the genetic ancestry cluster associated with self-reported Caucasian donors. The study aimed to test whether signatures of past pathogen exposure could be identified by cataloging public T cell receptors. Using immunosequencing, the study profiled T cell repertoires from some 670 subjects and related those repertoires to cytomegalovirus serostatus. A separate validation cohort of some 130 different subjects was used in addition to the 666-subject first cohort. High-throughput TCR immunosequencing, statistical association of individual TCRs with disease status, and machine learning were combined to predict cytomegalovirus infection status. A later analysis re-examined previously published TCR beta repertoires from roughly 720 donors and added high-resolution HLA genotyping to investigate patterns of TCR occurrence. Rather than using new phenotypic data, the later analysis identified candidate immune exposures from TCR beta sequences and from how often those sequences occurred across donors. An earlier analysis of about 600 of the donors used high-throughput TCR beta sequencing to judge whether each TCR beta V gene segment behaved as functional or pseudogenic. Donor age, sex, ethnicity and CMV serostatus were compiled together with the repertoire data. A later genetic analysis took genome-wide SNP genotypes for about three fifths of the 666 donors and used that subset as a discovery cohort. Every discovery cohort repertoire had been produced on one sequencing platform. HLA typing covered class I and class II loci at four-digit resolution. Typing coverage differed by locus: A, B, C, DRB1 and DQB1 were typed in about 620-640 donors, DQA1 in about 560, DPA1 in 606, and DPB1 in roughly 470. Roughly 5 DR-DQ haplotypes were handled as single units for association and clustering, since linkage in the cohort was strong. Across approximately 400 genotyped donors of the cohort, an average of approximately 200,000 unique TCR beta nucleotide sequences per donor were sequenced, and roughly a sixth of those sequences were non-productive.

CDR1 and CDR2, looked up from the germline V gene (reference sequence), are MNHEY and SMNVEV. V is pared back by 6 bases and J by 5 bases, with 17 bases lying between the germline termini. The CDR3 goes from the cysteine to the phenylalanine over 15 residues. Left in the record is the CDR3 DNA by itself, 45 bases read in frame from the first base. The paper as a whole reports these results and caveats: Only TCR beta chains were sequenced in this cohort, and the absence of alpha or paired-chain data limited detectable features. A further reported finding was that TCR beta sequences accurately predicted the HLA-A and HLA-B alleles for most subjects in the first cohort. Sequencing depth was assumed to be roughly uniform across donors in the presence/absence analyses, though that assumption may not hold. Assigning TCR associations to individual alleles was difficult when HLA alleles, especially DR and DQ, strongly co-occurred. It was suggested by the authors that the approach could potentially be generalized to other disease states and immunological phenotypes. A later analysis associated 16,951 TCR beta sequences with specific HLA alleles at a false discovery rate of 0.05. A cluster of highly shared sequence variants was judged likely to be a technical artifact of the sequencing pipeline. HLA typing was unavailable for some donors at each locus, so association tests used only the typed subset. Several of the top co-occurrence clusters appeared to be linked to parvovirus B19, influenza, CMV and Epstein-Barr virus, according to a later analysis. In vitro tests confirmed that three of the cytomegalovirus-associated TCR beta chains recognize cytomegalovirus antigens. Linkage disequilibrium might explain the correlated functional status among segregating V segments, but an unknown experimental factor could not be excluded. The earlier analysis of some 540 of the donors excluded fewer than 20 rarely observed V segments, including chromosome 9 orphons, because counts were too low. A later analysis found that most CMV-associated TCR beta chains appeared HLA-restricted, with HLA associations seemingly driven largely by CMV exposure. The study gave a list of roughly 150 TCR beta chains associated with cytomegalovirus. In both the original and validation cohorts, the classifier was reported to diagnose cytomegalovirus status with high specificity and sensitivity. The 87-base-pair reads could not distinguish some IMGT-functional V segments, including TRBV6-2 and TRBV6-3, so those segments were excluded. For the cohort, immune exposure information was limited to CMV serostatus. In an earlier analysis of 450 to 750 of the donors, most TCR beta V segments appeared in productive rearrangements about 87% or about 30% of the time, broadly matching IMGT annotations. In a later genetic analysis, a missense DCLRE1C variant was associated with V-gene and J-gene trimming of TCR beta chains, and the association was replicated in an independent cohort. Compared with the approximately 710-donor mean, donors in an Asian-associated ancestry cluster had fewer N-insertions in productive TCRs, according to a later genetic analysis. Compared with equally common non-associated chains, HLA-associated TCR beta chains in a later analysis were more clonally expanded and had lower generation probabilities. Most TCR sequences were seen in very few donors, while some public TCRs were found in many individuals. According to a later analysis, TCR association rates differed among HLA loci, with DRB1 alleles showing the most associated TCRs and HLA-C alleles showing the fewest.

In the case of this clone: It lacks a known antigen. No clone much larger than this one lies a single base away; base qualities are absent.

The cohort consisted of fewer than 700 healthy bone marrow donors. At the time of sampling, all cohort members were nominally healthy, though unrecorded immune exposures were likely present. The donor tested CMV seronegative, placing the donor among the 350 to 400 seronegative members of the cohort. A peripheral blood sample was provided by each donor, and peripheral blood mononuclear cells were used for TCR beta sequencing. Genomic DNA was extracted from the blood cell samples with the Qiagen DNeasy Blood Extraction Kit. Library preparation was by the immunoSEQ multiplex PCR assay. For the multiplex PCR, a mixture combining 60 forward primers for TCR Vbeta segments and 13 reverse primers for TCR Jbeta segments was used. The CDR3 region of rearranged TCR beta genes was amplified from genomic DNA with a multiplex PCR assay. The amplified TCR beta libraries were sequenced on the Illumina HiSeq System as 87-base-pair reads. Processing in the source paper ran as follows. Across the 640 or so repertoires, a later analysis counted some 81 million unique TCR beta chains, roughly 11 million of which were shared by at least two donors. Raw reads were error-corrected and collapsed into unique sequences with a nearest-neighbor algorithm that merged closely related sequences to remove PCR and sequencing errors. To assign V, D and J gene segments, CDR3 sequences were aligned to IMGT reference sequences. For a sequence to be retained, at least a six-nucleotide match to both a V gene segment and a J gene segment was required. Rearrangements were classified as productive when the CDR3 lacked stop codons and remained in frame with V and J, and all other rearrangements were classified as non-productive. Following IMGT convention, CDR3 was defined as the stretch from the second conserved V-encoded cysteine to the conserved J-encoded phenylalanine. In an earlier analysis of approximately 590 of the donors, sequences lacking an unambiguous match to a single V gene segment were excluded. In an earlier analysis of around 590 of the donors, a V segment was called functional when productive rearrangements were above 56.7%, and segregating when the standard deviation between donors exceeded 5%. A statistical classification framework was built for diagnosing cytomegalovirus status from the catalog of TCR beta chain sequences. In a later analysis, V and J genes were assigned by comparing TCR nucleotide sequences against IMGT/GENE-DB human TR gene sequences. The TCRdist pipeline was used in a later analysis to assign CDR3 sequences and most-parsimonious VDJ recombination scenarios. In a later analysis, each TCR beta chain was defined by its CDR3 amino acid sequence together with its V-gene family, and reads lacking a unique V-gene family were excluded. A later analysis removed 500 to 650 highly shared, low-generation-probability nucleotide sequences to deal with suspected cross-contamination and a sequencing artifact. For each public chain, a later analysis derived a clonal expansion index from normalized ranks of inferred template counts within each repertoire. Generation probabilities in a later analysis came from a VDJ recombination model fitted to out-of-frame rearrangements, and those results were checked against IGoR. In a later analysis, TCR-TCR, TCR-HLA and TCR-CMV co-occurrence was scored with hypergeometric tests, and a repertoire-size bias correction was applied to TCR pairs. To estimate false discovery rates, a later analysis permuted the HLA or CMV assignments 20 times. A later analysis grouped co-occurring TCRs with DBSCAN, adding TCRdist sequence similarity when clustering within HLA-allele-positive subsets. Repertoires with fewer than 30,000 or more than 120,000 public chains, plus five repertoires with anomalous nucleotide sharing, were excluded from co-occurrence clustering. This is the immuneACCESS table as TCRdb keeps it, with only in-frame sequences that have V and J called. A part of the clones is gone; compared with another copy, unresolved V genes explain less than half, and the rest is unexplained. The V and J calls and the clone size are those of that table, but D and trimming were determined from the DNA. In this sample the table shows about 120,000 clones, approximately 72% of which occur a single time. Approximately 1.5% of the sample belongs to the ten largest clones.

Source material: PBMCs. The clonotype originates from a man younger than 35 in good health and CMV-seronegative. Recombination linked TRBV27 to TRBJ1-5; the D gene remains uncertain. This receptor carries the CDR3 CASSPRPEAHQPQHF. The DNA is TGTGCCAGCAGCCCACGCCCCGAGGCCCATCAGCCCCAGCATTTT.